Below are 2 T cell receptor beta chains sequenced from a single sample in a study of blood T cell repertoires in COVID-19. Only in-frame clones appear in the TCRdb table, and some are missing; sequencing was by immunoSEQ multiplex PCR. The sample holds 120,000 to 150,000 clones, approximately 86% seen once. The specimen was PBMCs or T cells enriched from blood (not recorded which). The receptors were sampled from a middle-aged woman who had recovered from COVID-19.

The chain links TRBV15 to TRBJ2-2, with 7 bases identical to TRBD1. The junction had 1 base not matched to a gene; V was cut back by 6 bases and J by 0 bases. The CDR3 contains 14 residues. The V gene's germline CDR1 is LNHNV and CDR2 YYDKDF (reference sequence). As DNA, the CDR3 is TGTGCCACCAGGGGGACAGCGAACACCGGGGAGCTGTTTTTT. Translated: CATRGTANTGELFF.

Only a few counts were recorded for this clone. The V and J genes are TRBV5-8 and TRBJ2-5; 11 bases are shared with TRBD1. V lost 2 bases, J lost 5 bases, and 5 bases stayed unmatched. From germline, CDR1 is SGHTS and CDR2 YDEGEE. This CDR3 has 15 amino acids. The CDR3 DNA follows: TGTGCCAGCAGCTTTTTGGGACAGGGGGGCGAGACCCAGTACTTC. Amino acid sequence: CASSFLGQGGETQYF. The full variable domain, rest sourced from reference TRBV5-8 and TRBJ2-5, is EAGVTQSPTHLIKTRGQQATLRCSPISGHTSVYWYQQALGLGLQFLLWYDEGEERNRGNFPPRFSGRQFPNYSSELNVNALELEDSALYLCASSFLGQGGETQYFGPGTRLLVL.